This T cell receptor beta chain was identified in a study of cytomegalovirus exposure and HLA in healthy donors. Study-wide findings and caveats: HLA allele associations emerged for 17,000 or so TCR beta sequences in a later analysis, at 0.05 false discovery rate. Upon later analysis, HLA-associated TCR beta chains proved more clonally expanded than other, equally common chains.

Germline loops: CDR1 SGHVS, CDR2 FNYEAQ. Trimming pared 5 bases from V and 2 bases from J, leaving 16 bases between. CDR3 length: 15 residues. PCR amplification relied on 60 Vbeta primers (plus 13 Jbeta primers). Per the original data handling: An analysis that came later counted 80 million or so unique TCR beta chains, around 12 million shared. The repertoire was sequenced with immunoSEQ multiplex PCR; TCRdb's copy has only in-frame clones and lacks some. V and J calls and clone size are as listed in that table; D and trimming were resolved from the DNA. The table has about 190,000 clones, over 80% seen once; the top ten hold 6.3%. For this clone: Its antigen remains unknown.

This receptor was identified in a man aged 35 to 55 in good health and CMV-seropositive. Sequencing was carried out using PBMCs. The chain carries TRBV7-6 and TRBJ2-7; D is possibly TRBD1 (6 bases). For the CDR3, the DNA is TGTGCCAGCAGCCGAACGGACGGACAGACCTACGAGCAGTACTTC. This translates into CASSRTDGQTYEQYF.